This TCR beta chain was captured in a study of T cell changes during pregnancy in multiple sclerosis. Using immunoSEQ multiplex PCR, the repertoire was profiled, and TCRdb retains in-frame clones only, with some absent. The sample has about 33,000 clones, about 90% seen once. This clonotype originated in a female donor in good health, enrolled as a control in a pregnancy study. Sample: CD4+ T cells from peripheral blood mononuclear cells, taken in the third trimester of pregnancy.

Here the CDR3 DNA reads TGTGCCAGCAGCTCCGGGGGGGGACGGGTATTACGGGGCTACACCTTC. Translated, it gives CASSSGGGRVLRGYTF. The chain uses TRBV7-9 and TRBJ1-2, with D possibly being TRBD1 (5 bases). CDR3 length: 16 amino acids. The germline V and J ends were trimmed by 4 bases and 8 bases, with 23 bases remaining between them. Germline values: CDR1 SEHNR, CDR2 FQNEAQ (reference sequence).